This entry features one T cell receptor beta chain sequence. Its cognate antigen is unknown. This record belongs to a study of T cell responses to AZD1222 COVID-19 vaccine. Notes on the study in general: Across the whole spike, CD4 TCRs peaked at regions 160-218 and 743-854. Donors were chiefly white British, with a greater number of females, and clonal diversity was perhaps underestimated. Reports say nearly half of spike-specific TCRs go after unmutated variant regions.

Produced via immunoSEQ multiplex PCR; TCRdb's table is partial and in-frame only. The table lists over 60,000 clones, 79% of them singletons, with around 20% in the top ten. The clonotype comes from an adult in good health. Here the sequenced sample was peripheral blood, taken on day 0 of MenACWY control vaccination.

The CDR3: CASSQGRFSGNTIYF. CDR3 nucleotides: TGTGCCAGTAGTCAGGGCCGCTTCTCTGGAAACACCATATATTTT. V is TRBV19 and J is TRBJ1-3; D perhaps matches TRBD1 (5 bases). The CDR3 spans 15 residues. Germline-derived CDR1 and CDR2 are LNHDA and SQIVND (reference sequence). V was shortened by 5 bases and J by 0 bases, with 11 bases between the two germline ends.